This entry concerns a single T cell receptor beta chain. The antigen is undetermined. Using immunoSEQ multiplex PCR, the repertoire was profiled, and TCRdb retains in-frame clones only, with some absent. The sample yields 400,000 to 600,000 clones, roughly 95% seen once. This sample is drawn from a study of shared clonotypes between healthy human individuals. Findings and caveats of the study: Estimated clonotype richness was generally higher in naive than memory subsets. The represented genetic and exposure-history diversity was limited by the small number of donors.

From germline, CDR1 is MDHEN and CDR2 SYDVKM. V lost 10 bases and J 3 bases, leaving 15 bases between the germline ends. This CDR3 has 13 amino acids. The chain couples TRBV28 to TRBJ1-2, with no clear D. The sequencing sample was made of naive CD4+ T cells sorted from blood. Subset reported: CD45RA+ positively selected. The TCR was taken from a woman aged 30 to 39 in good health. The CDR3 region has the DNA TGTGCCACCCCGGGTGAGGGTGACTATGGCTACACCTTC. Encoded protein: CATPGEGDYGYTF.